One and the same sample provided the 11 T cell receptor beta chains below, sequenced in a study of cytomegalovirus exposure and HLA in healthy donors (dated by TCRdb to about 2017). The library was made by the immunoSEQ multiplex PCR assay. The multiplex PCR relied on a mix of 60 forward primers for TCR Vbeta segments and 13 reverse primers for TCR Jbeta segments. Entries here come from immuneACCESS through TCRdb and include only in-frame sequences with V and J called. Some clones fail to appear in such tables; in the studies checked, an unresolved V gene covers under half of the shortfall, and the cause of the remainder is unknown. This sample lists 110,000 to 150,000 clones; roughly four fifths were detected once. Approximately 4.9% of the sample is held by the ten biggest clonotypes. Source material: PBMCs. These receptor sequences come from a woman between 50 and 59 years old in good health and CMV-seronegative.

CDR3 nucleotides: TGCACCAGCAGCCAAAGTAGCGGGGGCCCGAATCAAGAGACCCAGTACTTC. Translating gives CTSSQSSGGPNQETQYF. The chain employs TRBV1 and TRBJ2-5; the table assigns TRBD2, which was not confirmed against the DNA. TRBV1 is recorded as a pseudogene. The CDR3 covers 17 residues.

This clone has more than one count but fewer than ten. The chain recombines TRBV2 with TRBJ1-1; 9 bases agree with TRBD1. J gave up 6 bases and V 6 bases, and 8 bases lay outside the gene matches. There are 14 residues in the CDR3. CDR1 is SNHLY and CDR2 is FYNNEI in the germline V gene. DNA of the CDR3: TGTGCCAGCAGGAGACAGGGGGGAGGCTCTGAAGCTTTCTTT. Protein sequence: CASRRQGGGSEAFF.

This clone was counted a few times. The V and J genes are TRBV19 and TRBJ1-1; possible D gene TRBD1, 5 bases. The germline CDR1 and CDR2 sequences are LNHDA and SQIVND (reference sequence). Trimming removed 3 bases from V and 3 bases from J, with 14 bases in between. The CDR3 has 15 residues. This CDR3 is CASSIGGWGDTEAFF. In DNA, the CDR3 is TGTGCCAGTAGTATTGGGGGGTGGGGCGACACTGAAGCTTTCTTT.

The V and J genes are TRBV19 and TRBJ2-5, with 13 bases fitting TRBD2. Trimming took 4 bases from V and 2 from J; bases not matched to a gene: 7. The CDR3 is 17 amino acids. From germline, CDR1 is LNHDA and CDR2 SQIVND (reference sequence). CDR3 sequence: CASSNGLAGVKQETQYF. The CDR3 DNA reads TGTGCCAGTAGTAACGGACTAGCGGGGGTGAAGCAAGAGACCCAGTACTTC.

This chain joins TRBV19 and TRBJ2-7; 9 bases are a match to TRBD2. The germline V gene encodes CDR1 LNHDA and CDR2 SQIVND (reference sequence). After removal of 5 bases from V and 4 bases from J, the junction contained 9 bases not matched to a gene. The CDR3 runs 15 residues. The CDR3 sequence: CASSVSSGEGYEQYF. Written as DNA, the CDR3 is TGTGCCAGTAGTGTTTCTAGCGGGGAAGGGTACGAGCAGTACTTC. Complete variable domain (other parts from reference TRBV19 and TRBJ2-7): DGGITQSPKYLFRKEGQNVTLSCEQNLNHDAMYWYRQDPGQGLRLIYYSQIVNDFQKGDIAEGYSVSREKKESFPLTVTSAQKNPTAFYLCASSVSSGEGYEQYFGPGTRLTVT.

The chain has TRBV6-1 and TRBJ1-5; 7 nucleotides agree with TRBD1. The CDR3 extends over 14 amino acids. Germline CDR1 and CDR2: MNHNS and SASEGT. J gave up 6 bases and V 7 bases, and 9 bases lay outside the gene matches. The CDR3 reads CASKVTGYGQPQHF. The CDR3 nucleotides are TGTGCCAGCAAAGTGACAGGGTACGGTCAGCCCCAGCATTTT.

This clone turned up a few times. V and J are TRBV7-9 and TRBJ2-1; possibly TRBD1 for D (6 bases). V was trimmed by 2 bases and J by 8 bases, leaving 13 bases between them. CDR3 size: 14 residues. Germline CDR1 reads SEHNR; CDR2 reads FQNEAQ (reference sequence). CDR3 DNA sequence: TGTGCCAGCAGCTTATTGAACAGGGACGATGAGCAGTTCTTC. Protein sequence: CASSLLNRDDEQFF.

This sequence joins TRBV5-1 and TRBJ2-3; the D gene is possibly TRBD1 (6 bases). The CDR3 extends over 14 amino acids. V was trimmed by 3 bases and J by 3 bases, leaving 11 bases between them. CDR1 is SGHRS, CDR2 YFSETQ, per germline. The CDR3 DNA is TGCGCCAGCAGCTCCGGGACATGGACAGATACGCAGTATTTT. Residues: CASSSGTWTDTQYF.

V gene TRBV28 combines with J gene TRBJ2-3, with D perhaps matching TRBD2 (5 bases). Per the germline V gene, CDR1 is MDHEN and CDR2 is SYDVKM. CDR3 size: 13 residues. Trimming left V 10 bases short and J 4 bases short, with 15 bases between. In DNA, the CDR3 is TGTGCCATATACGGTAGCGTACCAGATACGCAGTATTTT. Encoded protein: CAIYGSVPDTQYF.

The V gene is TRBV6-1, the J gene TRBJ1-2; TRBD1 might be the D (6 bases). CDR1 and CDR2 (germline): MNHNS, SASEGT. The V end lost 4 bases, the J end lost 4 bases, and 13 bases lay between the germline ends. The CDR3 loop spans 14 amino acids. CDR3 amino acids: CASSGTGQLYGYTF. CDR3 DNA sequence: TGTGCCAGCAGTGGAACAGGGCAACTCTATGGCTACACCTTC.

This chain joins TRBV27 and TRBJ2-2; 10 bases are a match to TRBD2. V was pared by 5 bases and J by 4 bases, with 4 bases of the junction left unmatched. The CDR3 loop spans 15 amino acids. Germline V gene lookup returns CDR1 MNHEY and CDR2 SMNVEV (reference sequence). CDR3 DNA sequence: TGTGCCAGCAGTCGACTAGCGGGCGGCACCGGGGAGCTGTTTTTT. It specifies CASSRLAGGTGELFF.